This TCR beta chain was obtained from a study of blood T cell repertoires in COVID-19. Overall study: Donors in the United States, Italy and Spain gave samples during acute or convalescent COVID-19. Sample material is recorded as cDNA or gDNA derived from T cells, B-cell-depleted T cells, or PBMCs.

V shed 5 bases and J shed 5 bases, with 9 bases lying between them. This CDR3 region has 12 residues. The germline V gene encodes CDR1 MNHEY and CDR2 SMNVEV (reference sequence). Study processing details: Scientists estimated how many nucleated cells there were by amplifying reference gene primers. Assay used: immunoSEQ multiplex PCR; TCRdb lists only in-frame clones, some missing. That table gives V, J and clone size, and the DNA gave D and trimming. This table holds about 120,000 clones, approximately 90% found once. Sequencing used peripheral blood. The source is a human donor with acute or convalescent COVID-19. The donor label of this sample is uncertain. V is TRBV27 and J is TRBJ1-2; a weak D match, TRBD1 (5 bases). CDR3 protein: CASSLRGYGYTF. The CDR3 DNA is TGTGCCAGCAGTCTCCGGGGGTATGGCTACACCTTC.